This T cell receptor beta chain emerged from a study of CD8+ T cells in alopecia areata. Overall study: The roughly 6-10-week-old female C3H/HeJ mice were given skin taken from roughly 6-13-month-old C3H/HeJ graft donors that had spontaneous alopecia.

Whole-study findings and limits: Unlike in mice, where it was clearer, TCR sharing across patients was less clear, possibly HLA-related. Scalp sample data also include resident alphabeta T cells from normal skin. Lesional scalp, notably in alopecia totalis/universalis, had clonality above that of normal scalp.

Isolated RNA was reverse transcribed into cDNA used as the sequencing template. Sequenced by immunoSEQ multiplex PCR; TCRdb stores in-frame clones only, minus some. The sample is made up of some 120,000 clones, none counted only once. Germline assignment: CDR1 NSQYPW and CDR2 LRSPGD (reference sequence). There are 16 residues in the CDR3. Trimming cost V 2 bases and J 0 bases; bases outside gene matches: 5. A remark on this clone: Its antigen is currently unknown. Germline and genes: mouse. The read terminates 4 residues before the CDR3 end, so the remaining end is supplied by the germline J gene.

V usage is TRBV1 and J usage is TRBJ2-4, with 7 positions matching TRBD1. The sequencing sample was made of lesional skin. The receptor comes from a C3H/HeJ mouse with alopecia areata. MHC haplotype of the mouse line: H2-k. The DNA read from the CDR3 is TGCACCTGCAGTGCACGTGACAGGGTCAGTCAAAAC. It translates to CTCSARDRVSQN. The whole CDR3 sequence is CTCSARDRVSQNTLYF.